The 8 T cell receptor beta chains below were found in one sample sequenced in a study of tumor and adjacent non-tumor tissue in lung cancer. RNA was extracted from bulk tissue without any cell sorting. Three rounds of nested PCR, following a modified ARM-PCR protocol, produced the TCRbeta library. TCRdb re-called the multiplex PCR reads through MiXCR, storing one row per CDR3 protein. The sample includes tens of thousands of distinct CDR3 sequences, over 55% of them seen just once. Sequenced: lung tumor tissue. The receptors were sampled from a woman aged 40 to 50 with non-small cell lung cancer.

Comment on this clonotype: Its ends do not fully match the called genes, so a read error is possible. The chain employs TRBV6-2 or TRBV6-3 and TRBJ1-1; D is undetermined. The CDR3 is made up of 13 amino acids. Germline CDR1 is MNHEY and CDR2 is SVGEGT. CDR3 protein: CASSRMGNSEAFF. CDR3 nucleotides: TGTGCCAGCAGTAGGATGGGGAACTCTGAAGCTTTCTTT.

This clonotype appeared a single time. The junction shows a germline mismatch at one end, possibly a read error. The V and J genes are TRBV6-5 and TRBJ2-2, with D possibly matching TRBD1 (6 bases). The germline V gene has CDR1 MNHEY and CDR2 SVGAGI. This CDR3 region has 13 residues. The CDR3 region is CASSYRRPGELFF. Here the CDR3 DNA reads TGTGCCAGTAGCTATAGGAGACCAGGGGAACTGTTTTTT.

On this clonotype itself: One junction end disagrees with the germline gene, perhaps due to a read error. The chain links TRBV12-3 or TRBV12-4 to TRBJ2-2, with D possibly being TRBD1 or TRBD2 (6 bases each). This CDR3 region has 18 residues. The CDR3 protein is CASSPYPRGRGNTGELFF. As DNA, the CDR3 is TGTGCCAGCAGTCCCTACCCCCGGGGGCGGGGAAACACCGGGGAGCTGTTCTTT.

This clonotype has just a few counts. An end of the junction does not agree with germline; a read error may underlie this. This chain connects TRBV6-5 to TRBJ1-3, with D possibly TRBD1 on 5 matching bases. Germline CDR1 reads MNHEY; CDR2 reads SVGAGI. This CDR3 contains 16 residues. The CDR3 region is CVSSYSQGPSGNTIYF. The CDR3 DNA reads TGTGTCAGCAGTTACTCTCAGGGTCCCTCTGGAAACACCATATATTTT.

Of note for this clonotype: The germline gene is not matched at one end of the junction; a read error may be the cause. This chain connects TRBV11-2 to TRBJ2-7; D is possibly TRBD1 or TRBD2 (5 bases each). Germline assignment: CDR1 SGHAT and CDR2 FQNNGV. This CDR3 comprises 12 residues. Here the CDR3 reads CASSFEGIGLCF. The CDR3 region has the DNA TGTGCCAGCAGCTTTGAGGGGATAGGGCTGTGCTTC. Supplemented by reference TRBV11-2 and TRBJ2-7, the full variable domain reads EAGVAQSPRYKIIEKRQSVAFWCNPISGHATLYWYQQILGQGPKLLIQFQNNGVVDDSQLPKDRFSAERLKGVDSTLKIQPAKLEDSAVYLCASSFEGIGLCFGPGTRLTVT.

The V call is TRBV11-2, the J call TRBJ2-7; 7 bases match TRBD1. With 9 bases clipped from V and 3 bases from J, the junction kept 11 bases outside the gene matches. The length of the CDR3 is 14 residues. CDR1 and CDR2 (germline): SGHAT, FQNNGV. CDR3 in amino acids: CARSFHDRVYEQYF. The DNA for the CDR3 is TGTGCCAGGAGTTTTCACGACAGGGTCTACGAGCAGTACTTC.

Concerning this clonotype itself: At one end the junction does not follow the germline gene, possibly because of a read error. V and J are TRBV6-5 and TRBJ2-6; possible D gene TRBD1, 5 bases. The CDR3 is 16 residues long. Germline CDR1 is MNHEY and CDR2 is SVGAGI. The CDR3 sequence: CASSWTQTSGVNVLTF. Written as DNA, the CDR3 is TGTGCCAGCAGTTGGACACAAACCTCTGGGGTCAACGTCCTGACTTTC.

Concerning this clonotype: The germline gene is not matched at one end of the junction; a read error may be the cause. The chain combines TRBV5-1 with TRBJ2-3; D is possibly TRBD1 (6 bases). The CDR3 covers 16 residues. Germline V gene lookup returns CDR1 SGHRS and CDR2 YFSETQ. CDR3 DNA sequence: TGCGCCAGCTGCTTGTTTGGCAGGGGAAGCACAGATACGCAGTATTTT. Encoded protein: CASCLFGRGSTDTQYF.